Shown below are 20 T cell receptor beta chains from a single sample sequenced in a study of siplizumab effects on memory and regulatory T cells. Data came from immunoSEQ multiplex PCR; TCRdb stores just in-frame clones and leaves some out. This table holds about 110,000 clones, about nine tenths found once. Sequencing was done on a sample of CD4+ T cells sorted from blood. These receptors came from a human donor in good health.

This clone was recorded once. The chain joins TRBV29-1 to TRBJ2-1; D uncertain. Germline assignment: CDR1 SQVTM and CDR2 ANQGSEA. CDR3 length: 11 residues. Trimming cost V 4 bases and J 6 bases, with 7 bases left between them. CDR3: CSVVPSNEQFF. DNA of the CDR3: TGCAGCGTTGTGCCGTCCAATGAGCAGTTCTTC.

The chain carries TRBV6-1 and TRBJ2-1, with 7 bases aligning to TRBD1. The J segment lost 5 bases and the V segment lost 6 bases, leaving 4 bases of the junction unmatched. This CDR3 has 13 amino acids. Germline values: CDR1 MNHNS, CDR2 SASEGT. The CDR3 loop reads CASRGTGDNEQFF. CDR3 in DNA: TGTGCCAGCAGGGGAACAGGGGACAATGAGCAGTTCTTC.

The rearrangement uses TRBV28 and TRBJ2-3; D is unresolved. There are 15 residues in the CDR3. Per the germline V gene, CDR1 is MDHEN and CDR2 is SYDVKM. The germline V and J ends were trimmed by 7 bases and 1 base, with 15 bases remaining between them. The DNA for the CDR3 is TGTGCCAGCAAATTTGGGGTGGCCGGCACAGATACGCAGTATTTT. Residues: CASKFGVAGTDTQYF.

The CDR3 region has the DNA TGTGCCAGCAGCTCCCGACAGGGGGCTGTTTGGGATGGCTACACCTTC. It yields the protein CASSSRQGAVWDGYTF. This chain joins TRBV5-4 and TRBJ1-2; 10 bases map to TRBD1. Germline loops: CDR1 SGHNT, CDR2 YYREEE (reference sequence). This CDR3 has 16 amino acids. Trimming took 3 bases from V and 6 from J; bases not matched to a gene: 11.

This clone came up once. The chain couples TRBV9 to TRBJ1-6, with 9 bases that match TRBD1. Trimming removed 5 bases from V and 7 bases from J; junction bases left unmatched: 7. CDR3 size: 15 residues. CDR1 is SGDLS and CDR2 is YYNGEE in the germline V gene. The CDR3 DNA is TGTGCCAGCAGACCACCGACAGGGGGGAATTCACCCCTCCACTTT. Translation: CASRPPTGGNSPLHF. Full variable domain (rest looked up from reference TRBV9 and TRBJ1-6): DSGVTQTPKHLITATGQRVTLRCSPRSGDLSVYWYQQSLDQGLQFLIQYYNGEERAKGNILERFSAQQFPDLHSELNLSSLELGDSALYFCASRPPTGGNSPLHFGNGTRLTVT.

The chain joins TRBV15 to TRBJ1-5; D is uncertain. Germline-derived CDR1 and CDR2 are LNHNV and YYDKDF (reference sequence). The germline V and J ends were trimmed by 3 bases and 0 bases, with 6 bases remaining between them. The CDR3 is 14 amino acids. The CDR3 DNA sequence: TGTGCCACCAGCAGGGGAAATAGCAATCAGCCCCAGCATTTT. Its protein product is CATSRGNSNQPQHF.

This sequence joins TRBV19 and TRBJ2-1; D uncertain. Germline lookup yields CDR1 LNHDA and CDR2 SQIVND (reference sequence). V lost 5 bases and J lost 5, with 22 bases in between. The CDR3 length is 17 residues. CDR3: CASSESGPFIGHNEQFF. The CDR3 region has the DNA TGTGCCAGTAGTGAATCCGGACCGTTCATCGGCCACAATGAGCAGTTCTTC.

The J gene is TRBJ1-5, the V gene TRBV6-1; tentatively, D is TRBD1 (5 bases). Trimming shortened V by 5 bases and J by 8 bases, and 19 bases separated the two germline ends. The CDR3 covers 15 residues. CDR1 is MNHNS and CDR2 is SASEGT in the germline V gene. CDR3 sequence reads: CASSPRDPALEPQHF. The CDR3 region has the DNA TGTGCCAGCAGTCCCCGGGACCCAGCCCTAGAGCCCCAGCATTTT.

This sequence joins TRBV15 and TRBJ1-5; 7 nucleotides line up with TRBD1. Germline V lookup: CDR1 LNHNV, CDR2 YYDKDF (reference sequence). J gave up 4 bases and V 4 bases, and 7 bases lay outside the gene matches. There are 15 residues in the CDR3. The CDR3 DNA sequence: TGTGCCACCAGCACACAGGGGTTTCTTAATCAGCCCCAGCATTTT. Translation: CATSTQGFLNQPQHF.

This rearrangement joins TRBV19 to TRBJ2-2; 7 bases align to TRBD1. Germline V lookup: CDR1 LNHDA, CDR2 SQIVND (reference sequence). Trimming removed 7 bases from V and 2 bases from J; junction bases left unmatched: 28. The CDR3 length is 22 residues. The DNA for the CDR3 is TGTGCCAGTACATCTAGGCGAGCCGGGACAGCGTTTGATAGGTCTAACACCGGGGAGCTGTTTTTT. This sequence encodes CASTSRRAGTAFDRSNTGELFF.

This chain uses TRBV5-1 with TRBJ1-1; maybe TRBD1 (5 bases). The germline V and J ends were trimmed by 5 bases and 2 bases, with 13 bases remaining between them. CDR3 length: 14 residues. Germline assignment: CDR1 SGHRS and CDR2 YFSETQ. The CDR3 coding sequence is TGCGCCAGCAGATCCGGGACTGTTAACACTGAAGCTTTCTTT. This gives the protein CASRSGTVNTEAFF.

The CDR3 DNA follows: TGTGCCGCAGGGAACTATGGCTACACCTTC. Its protein is CAAGNYGYTF. V and J are TRBV6-5 and TRBJ1-2; D perhaps matches TRBD1 (5 bases). The germline V gene has CDR1 MNHEY and CDR2 SVGAGI. CDR3 length equals 10 residues. Trimming stripped 11 bases from V and 2 bases from J, with 6 bases between.

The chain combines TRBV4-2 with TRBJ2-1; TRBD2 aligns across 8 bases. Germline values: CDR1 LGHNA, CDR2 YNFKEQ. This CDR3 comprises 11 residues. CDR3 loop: CSSGGNNEQFF. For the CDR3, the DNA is TGTTCTTCGGGAGGGAACAATGAGCAGTTCTTC.

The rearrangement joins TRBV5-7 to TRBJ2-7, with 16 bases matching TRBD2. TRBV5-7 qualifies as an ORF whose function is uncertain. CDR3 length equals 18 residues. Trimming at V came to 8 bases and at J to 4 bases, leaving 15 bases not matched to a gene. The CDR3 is CARKQAGTSGRAKYEQYF. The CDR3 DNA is TGTGCCAGAAAGCAGGCTGGGACTAGCGGGAGGGCCAAGTACGAGCAGTACTTC.

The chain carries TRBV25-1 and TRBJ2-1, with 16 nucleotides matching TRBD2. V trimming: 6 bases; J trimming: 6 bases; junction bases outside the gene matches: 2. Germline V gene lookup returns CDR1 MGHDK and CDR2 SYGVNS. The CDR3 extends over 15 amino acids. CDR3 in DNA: TGTGCCAGCAGCGGGACTAGCGGGAGGGTCAATGAGCAGTTCTTC. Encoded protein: CASSGTSGRVNEQFF.

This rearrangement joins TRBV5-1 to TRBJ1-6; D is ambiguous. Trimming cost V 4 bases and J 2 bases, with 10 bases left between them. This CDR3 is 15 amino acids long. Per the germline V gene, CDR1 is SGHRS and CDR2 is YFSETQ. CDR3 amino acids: CASSQQGPYNSPLHF. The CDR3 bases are TGCGCCAGCAGCCAACAAGGACCCTATAATTCACCCCTCCACTTT.

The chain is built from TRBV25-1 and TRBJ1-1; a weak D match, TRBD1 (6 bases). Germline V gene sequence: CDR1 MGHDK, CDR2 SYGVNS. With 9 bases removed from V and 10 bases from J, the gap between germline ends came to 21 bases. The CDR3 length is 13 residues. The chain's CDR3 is CASREVLRGSAFF. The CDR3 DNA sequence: TGTGCCAGTCGCGAAGTCCTCAGGGGATCAGCTTTCTTT.

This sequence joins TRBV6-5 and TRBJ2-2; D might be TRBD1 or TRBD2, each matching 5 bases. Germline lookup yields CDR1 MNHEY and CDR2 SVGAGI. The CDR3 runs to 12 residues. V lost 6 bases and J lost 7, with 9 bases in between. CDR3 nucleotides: TGTGCCAGCAGCCGGGACCACGGGGAGCTGTTTTTT. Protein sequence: CASSRDHGELFF.

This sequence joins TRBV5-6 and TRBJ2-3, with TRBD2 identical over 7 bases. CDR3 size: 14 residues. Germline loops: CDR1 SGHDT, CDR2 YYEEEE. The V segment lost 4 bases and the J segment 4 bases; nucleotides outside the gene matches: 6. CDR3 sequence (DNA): TGTGCCAGCAGCGACAGCGGGACCGCAGATACGCAGTATTTT. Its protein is CASSDSGTADTQYF.

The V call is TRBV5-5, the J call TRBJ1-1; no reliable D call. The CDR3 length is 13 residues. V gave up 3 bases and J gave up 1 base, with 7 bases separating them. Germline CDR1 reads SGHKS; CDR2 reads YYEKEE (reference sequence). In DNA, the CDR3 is TGTGCCAGCAGCTCAACAAGGAACACTGAAGCTTTCTTT. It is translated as CASSSTRNTEAFF.